The 19 T cell receptor beta chains below were found in one sample sequenced in a study of STAT5B mutations in CD4+ large granular lymphocyte leukemia. Sequencing used immunoSEQ multiplex PCR; TCRdb keeps in-frame clones, though not all of them. The sample yields about 46,000 clones, roughly 80% seen once. Sequencing used CD4+ T cells from blood buffy coats. Every receptor here comes from a human donor in good health.

The chain couples TRBV10-3 to TRBJ1-2, with D maybe TRBD1 (6 bases). V lost 8 bases and J 3 bases, leaving 22 bases between the germline ends. The length of the CDR3 is 16 residues. Germline CDR1 is ENHRY and CDR2 is SYGVKD. CDR3 residues: CAIQGKDSEGYYGYTF. The CDR3 DNA reads TGTGCCATCCAGGGTAAGGACAGTGAAGGTTACTATGGCTACACCTTC.

V usage is TRBV9 and J usage is TRBJ1-1; D gene ambiguous. This CDR3 region has 14 residues. Germline lookup yields CDR1 SGDLS and CDR2 YYNGEE. V lost 0 bases and J 0 bases, leaving 6 bases between the germline ends. The chain's CDR3 is CASSVGNLNTEAFF. In DNA, the CDR3 is TGTGCCAGCAGCGTAGGTAACCTGAACACTGAAGCTTTCTTT.

The chain carries TRBV13 and TRBJ2-3; no reliable D call. The CDR3 length is 15 residues. Germline lookup yields CDR1 PRHDT and CDR2 FYEKMQ (reference sequence). Between the trimmed V and J ends, which lost 6 bases and 2 bases, there was a span of 15 bases. The CDR3 DNA is TGTGCCAGCAGGCAGAATGGCGGTAACACAGATACGCAGTATTTT. Residues: CASRQNGGNTDTQYF.

This clone was seen more than once but under ten times. As DNA, the CDR3 is TGTGCCAGCAGCCCCCTCCAGGGGATTGGTGAAAAACTGTTTTTT. Translation: CASSPLQGIGEKLFF. V gene TRBV7-9 combines with J gene TRBJ1-4, with D maybe TRBD1 (6 bases). Germline lookup yields CDR1 SEHNR and CDR2 FQNEAQ (reference sequence). The CDR3 consists of 15 residues. The V gene lost 5 bases and the J gene lost 7 bases, with 17 bases spanning the gap.

This chain uses TRBV18 with TRBJ1-2; tentatively, D is TRBD1 (6 bases). Germline V gene data show CDR1 as KGHSH and CDR2 as LQKENI. The CDR3 contains 15 residues. V was shortened by 2 bases and J by 0 bases, with 10 bases between the two germline ends. The CDR3 sequence is CASSPSQGPNYGYTF. CDR3 DNA: TGTGCCAGCTCACCATCGCAGGGGCCTAACTATGGCTACACCTTC.

This clone appeared a single time. This chain connects TRBV28 to TRBJ2-3; the D gene is possibly TRBD2 (6 bases). CDR3 length: 17 residues. Per germline, CDR1 MDHEN and CDR2 SYDVKM. V lost 7 bases to trimming and J lost 10 bases, with 30 bases between them. The CDR3 bases are TGTGCCAGCACCTCTTGGGGACGGGCCTCTGAAGCGGGTGCGCAGTATTTT. This encodes CASTSWGRASEAGAQYF.

The rearrangement uses TRBV6-6 and TRBJ1-5; a weak D match, TRBD1 (5 bases). The germline V gene has CDR1 MNHNY and CDR2 SVGAGI (reference sequence). V lost 4 bases and J 5 bases, leaving 12 bases between the germline ends. This CDR3 has 14 residues. CDR3 coding DNA: TGTGCCAGCAGTTTCGGAGAGGGGCATCAGCCCCAGCATTTT. It is translated as CASSFGEGHQPQHF.

The J gene is TRBJ2-2, the V gene TRBV5-5, with 16 bases aligning to TRBD2. CDR3 length: 18 residues. V was pared by 5 bases and J by 4 bases, with 8 bases of the junction left unmatched. Germline V gene data show CDR1 as SGHKS and CDR2 as YYEKEE (reference sequence). As DNA, the CDR3 is TGTGCCAGCAGGAAGGGACTAGCGGGAGGGCCGTTCACCGGGGAGCTGTTTTTT. Its translation: CASRKGLAGGPFTGELFF.

This clone turned up a few times. The rearrangement links TRBV6-5 to TRBJ1-2; no clear D gene. From germline, CDR1 is MNHEY and CDR2 SVGAGI. This CDR3 has 15 residues. The germline V and J ends were trimmed by 5 bases and 3 bases, with 16 bases remaining between them. CDR3 nucleotide sequence: TGTGCCAGCAGTAACATCCTCGACAAGGACTATGGCTACACCTTC. The encoded protein is CASSNILDKDYGYTF.

The V and J genes are TRBV9 and TRBJ1-4; the D is unclear. This CDR3 is built from 16 residues. The germline CDR1 and CDR2 sequences are SGDLS and YYNGEE. V was clipped by 2 bases and J by 0 bases, with 11 bases between them. The CDR3 sequence is CASSVRPYSTNEKLFF. The CDR3, as DNA: TGTGCCAGCAGCGTCCGACCGTATTCAACTAATGAAAAACTGTTTTTT. Full variable domain (missing parts from reference TRBV9 and TRBJ1-4): DSGVTQTPKHLITATGQRVTLRCSPRSGDLSVYWYQQSLDQGLQFLIQYYNGEERAKGNILERFSAQQFPDLHSELNLSSLELGDSALYFCASSVRPYSTNEKLFFGSGTQLSVL.

The J gene is TRBJ1-3, the V gene TRBV6-1; the D is unclear. Germline V gene lookup returns CDR1 MNHNS and CDR2 SASEGT. This CDR3 is 14 amino acids long. The V gene lost 3 bases and the J gene lost 0 bases, with 6 bases spanning the gap. CDR3 amino acids: CASSDIVSGNTIYF. CDR3 sequence (DNA): TGTGCCAGCAGTGACATCGTCTCTGGAAACACCATATATTTT.

CDR3 in DNA: TGTGCCAGCAGCCAAGATTTAACGACAGGGCAGTACTTC. It is translated as CASSQDLTTGQYF. This chain joins TRBV14 and TRBJ2-7; possible D gene TRBD1, 6 bases. With 0 bases removed from V and 9 bases from J, the gap between germline ends came to 12 bases. Per germline, CDR1 SGHDN and CDR2 FVKESK. This CDR3 spans 13 amino acids.

This clone turned up a few times. The chain joins TRBV9 to TRBJ2-2; D is ambiguous. Trimming cost V 0 bases and J 6 bases, with 6 bases left between them. Germline CDR1 reads SGDLS; CDR2 reads YYNGEE. The CDR3 contains 13 residues. The CDR3 region has the DNA TGTGCCAGCAGCGTAGTATCCGCCGGGGAGCTGTTTTTT. It yields the protein CASSVVSAGELFF.

The chain couples TRBV2 to TRBJ1-3; TRBD1 might be the D (5 bases). Trimming stripped 6 bases from V and 0 bases from J, with 9 bases between. The CDR3 runs to 14 residues. Germline V gene lookup returns CDR1 SNHLY and CDR2 FYNNEI. The CDR3 DNA follows: TGTGCCAGCAGCCCGACAGTCTCTGGAAACACCATATATTTT. It is translated as CASSPTVSGNTIYF.

V gene TRBV5-3 combines with J gene TRBJ2-2; no reliable D call. TRBV5-3 belongs to the ORF category, with a function that is uncertain. Trimming took 0 bases from V and 10 from J, leaving 4 bases between them. The CDR3 has 11 amino acids. The CDR3 nucleotides are TGTGCCAGAAGCTTGGGGCAGGAGCTGTTTTTT. Residues: CARSLGQELFF.

With regard to this clone: An end of the junction differs from the germline gene, which may be a read error. V and J are TRBV28 and TRBJ2-7; either TRBD1 or TRBD2 may fit D (5 bases each). This CDR3 is 12 amino acids long. Germline CDR1 is MDHEN and CDR2 is SYDVKM. The DNA for the CDR3 is TGTGCCAGCAATCTACCCGGGACCCCCTTCACGTTC. It is translated as CASNLPGTPFTF.

This clone showed up just once. J is TRBJ2-3 and V is TRBV10-3, with D perhaps matching TRBD1 (6 bases). Trimming took off 4 bases at V and 2 bases at J, with 13 bases between the two ends. The CDR3 runs to 15 residues. Germline values: CDR1 ENHRY, CDR2 SYGVKD. The CDR3: CAISVQGGDTDTQYF. The CDR3 bases are TGTGCCATCAGTGTACAGGGTGGGGACACAGATACGCAGTATTTT.

The chain uses TRBV9 and TRBJ1-6; D might be TRBD1 (6 bases). The CDR3 spans 15 residues. CDR1 and CDR2 from the germline V gene are SGDLS and YYNGEE. Deletions cut 0 bases from V and 10 bases from J, with 14 bases between. CDR3 nucleotide sequence: TGTGCCAGCAGCGTAGATTCACAGGGTGGCTCACCCCTCCACTTT. Protein sequence: CASSVDSQGGSPLHF.

The chain has TRBV15 and TRBJ1-1; 8 bases match TRBD1. The CDR3 is 17 amino acids. V was pared by 2 bases and J by 5 bases, with 13 bases of the junction left unmatched. Germline V gives CDR1 LNHNV, CDR2 YYDKDF (reference sequence). The CDR3, as DNA: TGTGCCACCAGCAGAAGGGACAGGACTATTTGGAGGACTGAAGCTTTCTTT. It yields the protein CATSRRDRTIWRTEAFF.